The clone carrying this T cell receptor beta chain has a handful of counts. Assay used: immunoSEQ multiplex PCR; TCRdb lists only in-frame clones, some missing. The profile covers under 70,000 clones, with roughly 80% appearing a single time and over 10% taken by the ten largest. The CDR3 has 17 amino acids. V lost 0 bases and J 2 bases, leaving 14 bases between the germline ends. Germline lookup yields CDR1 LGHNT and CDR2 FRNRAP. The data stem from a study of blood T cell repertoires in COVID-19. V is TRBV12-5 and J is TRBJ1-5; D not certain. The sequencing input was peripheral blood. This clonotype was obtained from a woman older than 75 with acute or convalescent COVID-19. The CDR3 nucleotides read TGTGCTAGTGGTTTGGTACTCTGGGGAGTCGGCAATCAGCCCCAGCATTTT. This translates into CASGLVLWGVGNQPQHF.